This T cell receptor (beta chain) was documented in a study of blood T cell repertoires in COVID-19. About the research overall: Specimens from acute and convalescent COVID-19 originated in the United States, Italy and Spain. In each case, the material was cDNA or gDNA derived from T cells, B-cell-depleted T cells, or PBMCs.

Seattle patient enrollment occurred during active infection, with longitudinal follow-up thereafter. Authors' data handling: Nucleated cell counts were estimated from reference gene primer amplification. Assay used: immunoSEQ multiplex PCR; TCRdb lists only in-frame clones, some missing. V and J calls and clone size come straight from that table; D and trimming were deduced from the DNA. The sample shows fewer than 250,000 clones, around 90% of them seen only once. The CDR3 has 18 residues. The ends lost 5 bases at V and 0 bases at J; junction bases unmatched: 13. The germline V gene encodes CDR1 SEHNR and CDR2 FQNEAQ (reference sequence).

This chain connects TRBV7-9 to TRBJ2-3; 8 bases match TRBD2. Sequencing used peripheral blood. This TCR came from a man aged 25-45 years with COVID-19, enrolled during active disease. This CDR3 is CASSPRASGYSSTDTQYF. The DNA for the CDR3 is TGTGCCAGCAGCCCCCGGGCTAGCGGGTACTCTAGCACAGATACGCAGTATTTT.